This TCR beta chain derives from a study of blood T cells in healthy people across ages. Then a second PCR, running about 7 to 11 cycles, was carried out with a sample-barcoded 5' primer and a J-beta primer mix. MiXCR, applied by TCRdb to the 5' RACE reads, yields one record per CDR3 protein. The sample yields fewer than 950,000 distinct CDR3 sequences, around 36% seen once. There are 14 residues in the CDR3. The germline V gene has CDR1 LGHNA and CDR2 YSLEER. Deletions cut 1 base from V and 8 bases from J, with 12 bases between. Specimen: blood. This TCR came from a man aged 18 to 30 in good health. The rearrangement uses TRBV4-3 and TRBJ2-1; perhaps TRBD1 as D (6 bases). CDR3: CASSQVWGQDEQFF. The CDR3 bases are TGCGCCAGCAGCCAAGTGTGGGGGCAGGATGAGCAGTTCTTC.